The rows below give T cell receptor beta chains drawn from one sample of a study of blood T cell repertoires in COVID-19. Measured with immunoSEQ multiplex PCR; TCRdb has only the in-frame clones, and not every one. The sample has about 210,000 clones, roughly 80% seen once; the top ten hold roughly a tenth. Sequencing was carried out using peripheral blood. The receptors derive from a woman of 80 years or more with COVID-19, enrolled during active disease. Both conserved end residues are part of each CDR3. Fields, in order: clone size, D gene, V gene, J gene, CDR3 DNA, CDR3 protein. The D gene is left open where the match is weak. Size is stated for part of the rows, as once, few or many counts, or as a class when the clone is expanded.

clone size: -
D gene: TRBD1
V gene: TRBV16
J gene: TRBJ2-3
CDR3 DNA: TGTGCCAGCAGCCAGCCGGGACAGGGCAGCACAGATACGCAGTATTTT
CDR3 protein: CASSQPGQGSTDTQYF

clone size: -
D gene: TRBD1
V gene: TRBV19
J gene: TRBJ1-5
CDR3 DNA: TGTGCCAGTAGACAGGGGGCAACGGGCCAGCCCCAGCATTTT
CDR3 protein: CASRQGATGQPQHF

clone size: -
D gene: TRBD1
V gene: TRBV28
J gene: TRBJ1-2
CDR3 DNA: TGTGCCAGCACTTTATACGCCGGGACAGGGTCTGTGGGCTACACCTTC
CDR3 protein: CASTLYAGTGSVGYTF

clone size: -
D gene: TRBD1
V gene: TRBV10-3
J gene: TRBJ2-5
CDR3 DNA: TGTGCCACCGACGGGGGGACAGGGGGTTCCGCGACCCAGTACTTC
CDR3 protein: CATDGGTGGSATQYF

clone size: once
D gene: -
V gene: TRBV29-1
J gene: TRBJ1-2
CDR3 DNA: TGCAGTACTGATGGAGACTCCGGCTACACCTTC
CDR3 protein: CSTDGDSGYTF

clone size: -
D gene: TRBD1
V gene: TRBV29-1
J gene: TRBJ1-1
CDR3 DNA: TGCAGCGTTTTGAGGGGGCAGGGGGCTTTCTTT
CDR3 protein: CSVLRGQGAFF

clone size: -
D gene: -
V gene: TRBV28
J gene: TRBJ1-5
CDR3 DNA: TGTGCCAGCAGTTTATTGGGCAGGGGCAACAATCAGCCCCAGCATTTT
CDR3 protein: CASSLLGRGNNQPQHF

clone size: -
D gene: -
V gene: TRBV11-2
J gene: TRBJ2-3
CDR3 DNA: TGTGCCAGCAGCCCCACCGGGCAGGGTTTTTTATCGGATACGCAGTATTTT
CDR3 protein: CASSPTGQGFLSDTQYF

clone size: -
D gene: -
V gene: TRBV4-3
J gene: TRBJ1-5
CDR3 DNA: TGCGCCAGCAGCGACAGTTATAGCAATCAGCCCCAGCATTTT
CDR3 protein: CASSDSYSNQPQHF

clone size: -
D gene: TRBD1
V gene: TRBV19
J gene: TRBJ1-5
CDR3 DNA: TGTGCCAGTAGGACAGGGACTTCAAGCAATCAGCCCCAGCATTTT
CDR3 protein: CASRTGTSSNQPQHF

clone size: once
D gene: TRBD1
V gene: TRBV12-3/TRBV12-4
J gene: TRBJ1-1
CDR3 DNA: TGTGCCAGCACCCGACAGGGAGGCACTGAAGCTTTCTTT
CDR3 protein: CASTRQGGTEAFF

clone size: -
D gene: TRBD1
V gene: TRBV7-9
J gene: TRBJ1-5
CDR3 DNA: TGTGCCAGCAGCTTATCTCCGGGACAGACCTCTTCCAATCAGCCCCAGCATTTT
CDR3 protein: CASSLSPGQTSSNQPQHF

clone size: -
D gene: TRBD2
V gene: TRBV28
J gene: TRBJ2-6
CDR3 DNA: TGTGCCAGCAGTTTATCTTCCGGGAGGCGCTCTGGGGCCAACGTCCTGACTTTC
CDR3 protein: CASSLSSGRRSGANVLTF

clone size: -
D gene: -
V gene: TRBV10-1
J gene: TRBJ1-4
CDR3 DNA: TGCGCCAGAACAACAGGGTTTGCTTGTGAAAAACTGTTTTTT
CDR3 protein: CARTTGFACEKLFF

clone size: once
D gene: -
V gene: TRBV9
J gene: TRBJ2-3
CDR3 DNA: TGTGCCAGCAACAGCGGGGATACGCAGTATTTT
CDR3 protein: CASNSGDTQYF

clone size: -
D gene: -
V gene: TRBV18
J gene: TRBJ1-5
CDR3 DNA: TGTGCCAGCTCTCGGGATCCCCTAAAAGGGCAGCCCCAGCATTTT
CDR3 protein: CASSRDPLKGQPQHF

clone size: -
D gene: -
V gene: TRBV29-1
J gene: TRBJ1-4
CDR3 DNA: TGCAGCGTGCAGGTTTTGGGCGAAAAACTGTTTTTT
CDR3 protein: CSVQVLGEKLFF

clone size: -
D gene: TRBD2
V gene: TRBV30
J gene: TRBJ2-5
CDR3 DNA: TGTGCCTGGAGTGTCGGGACTAGCGGGGGGGCAGGAGAGACCCAGTACTTC
CDR3 protein: CAWSVGTSGGAGETQYF

clone size: -
D gene: TRBD1
V gene: TRBV7-9
J gene: TRBJ1-5
CDR3 DNA: TGTGCCAGCAGCTCGGACAGGCGAGGAGGCAATCAGCCCCAGCATTTT
CDR3 protein: CASSSDRRGGNQPQHF

clone size: once
D gene: TRBD1
V gene: TRBV10-1
J gene: TRBJ1-1
CDR3 DNA: TGCGCCAGCCGGAGGGGGCGGAACACTGAAGCTTTCTTT
CDR3 protein: CASRRGRNTEAFF

clone size: -
D gene: -
V gene: TRBV3-1/TRBV3-2
J gene: TRBJ1-1
CDR3 DNA: TGTGCCAGCAGCGCCCAGGGGACTGAAGCTTTCTTT
CDR3 protein: CASSAQGTEAFF

clone size: -
D gene: -
V gene: TRBV2
J gene: TRBJ2-1
CDR3 DNA: TGTGCCAGCAGTGAACAGGGCGGCCGGAGCTCCTACAATGAGCAGTTCTTC
CDR3 protein: CASSEQGGRSSYNEQFF

clone size: -
D gene: -
V gene: TRBV19
J gene: TRBJ1-6
CDR3 DNA: TGTGCCAGTAGTATGAACAGTAATTCACCCCTCCACTTT
CDR3 protein: CASSMNSNSPLHF

clone size: -
D gene: -
V gene: TRBV25-1
J gene: TRBJ1-6
CDR3 DNA: TGTGCCAGCAGTGAAGGGGCCCGGGGGTCCTATAATTCACCCCTCCACTTT
CDR3 protein: CASSEGARGSYNSPLHF

clone size: -
D gene: -
V gene: TRBV6-5
J gene: TRBJ1-1
CDR3 DNA: TGTGCCAGCAGATCCTCAGGGGCTGCTGAAGCTTTCTTT
CDR3 protein: CASRSSGAAEAFF

clone size: -
D gene: -
V gene: TRBV19
J gene: TRBJ1-5
CDR3 DNA: TGTGCCGGCGGGAGGGTCAATCAGCCCCAGCATTTT
CDR3 protein: CAGGRVNQPQHF

clone size: -
D gene: TRBD1
V gene: TRBV5-6
J gene: TRBJ1-2
CDR3 DNA: TGTGCCAGCAGCCCGGACAGGGTGGCGGAGGGCTACACCTTC
CDR3 protein: CASSPDRVAEGYTF

clone size: -
D gene: -
V gene: TRBV3-1/TRBV3-2
J gene: TRBJ2-6
CDR3 DNA: TGTGCCAGCAGCCAAGCAGGGGCTGGGGCCAACGTCCTGACTTTC
CDR3 protein: CASSQAGAGANVLTF

clone size: few
D gene: -
V gene: TRBV9
J gene: TRBJ1-1
CDR3 DNA: TGTGCCAGCAGCGTCTCCCGGGGGTGGAAGGGGTTGCTCAACACTGAAGCTTTCTTT
CDR3 protein: CASSVSRGWKGLLNTEAFF

clone size: -
D gene: -
V gene: TRBV5-1
J gene: TRBJ2-2
CDR3 DNA: TGCGCCAGCAGCTTGCAGGCCGCGGGCACCGGGGAGCTGTTTTTT
CDR3 protein: CASSLQAAGTGELFF

clone size: -
D gene: TRBD1
V gene: TRBV28
J gene: TRBJ1-5
CDR3 DNA: TGTGCCAGCAGCTTAAGGGACAGGGGCACCAATCAGCCCCAGCATTTT
CDR3 protein: CASSLRDRGTNQPQHF

clone size: -
D gene: TRBD1
V gene: TRBV18
J gene: TRBJ1-2
CDR3 DNA: TGTGCCAGCTCACCGGATTTACGACAGGGGAACTATGGCTACACCTTC
CDR3 protein: CASSPDLRQGNYGYTF

clone size: -
D gene: -
V gene: TRBV28
J gene: TRBJ2-2
CDR3 DNA: TGTGCCAGCAGTTTTGCGGACACCACGAACACCGGGGAGCTGTTTTTT
CDR3 protein: CASSFADTTNTGELFF

clone size: once
D gene: TRBD1
V gene: TRBV6-2/TRBV6-3
J gene: TRBJ1-1
CDR3 DNA: TGTGCCAGCAGTTCTCGACAGGGTGAAGCTTTCTTT
CDR3 protein: CASSSRQGEAFF

clone size: -
D gene: TRBD1
V gene: TRBV24-1
J gene: TRBJ2-5
CDR3 DNA: TGTGCCACCAGTGAGCCCACAGGGGGAGCTCAGACCCAGTACTTC
CDR3 protein: CATSEPTGGAQTQYF

clone size: -
D gene: TRBD1
V gene: TRBV6-1
J gene: TRBJ1-5
CDR3 DNA: TGTGCCAGCAGTGAAGCATCAGGGGGCAGGCAGCCCCAGCATTTT
CDR3 protein: CASSEASGGRQPQHF

clone size: -
D gene: -
V gene: TRBV6-2/TRBV6-3
J gene: TRBJ1-2
CDR3 DNA: TGTGCCAGCAGTGAGGTATATGGCTACACCTTC
CDR3 protein: CASSEVYGYTF

clone size: -
D gene: -
V gene: TRBV5-1
J gene: TRBJ2-7
CDR3 DNA: TGCGCCAGCAGCTCAACAGGGATGGCCTACGAGCAGTACTTC
CDR3 protein: CASSSTGMAYEQYF

clone size: -
D gene: TRBD1
V gene: TRBV4-1
J gene: TRBJ2-3
CDR3 DNA: TGCGCCAGCAGCCCATCCGGGACAGGGATCAATACGCAGTATTTT
CDR3 protein: CASSPSGTGINTQYF